These T cell receptor beta chains were read from a single sample in a study of T cells in localized non-small cell lung cancer. Using immunoSEQ multiplex PCR, the repertoire was profiled, and TCRdb retains in-frame clones only, with some absent. The sample carries tens of thousands of clones, roughly 86% recorded once. This material consisted of peripheral blood, taken before any cancer treatment. The source of these receptors is a female donor older than 55 with stage I lung adenocarcinoma. CDR3s include the opening cysteine and the closing phenylalanine or tryptophan. A D gene is named only where the DNA matches it firmly. The listing skips clone size in some rows; elsewhere it reads once, few, many or a size class.

CASSRGWGQGRSGANVLTF,TGTGCCAGCAGCCGAGGCTGGGGACAGGGGCGCTCTGGGGCCAACGTCCTGACTTTC,-,TRBV14,TRBJ2-6,TRBD1
CASRPQGFPEAFF,TGTGCCAGCAGACCACAGGGTTTCCCTGAAGCTTTCTTT,-,TRBV28,TRBJ1-1,-
CASSRLGAGASTDTQYF,TGTGCCAGCAGCCGATTGGGGGCAGGGGCCAGCACAGATACGCAGTATTTT,-,TRBV11-2,TRBJ2-3,-
CASSLGEFTDTQYF,TGCGCCAGCAGCTTGGGAGAATTCACAGATACGCAGTATTTT,-,TRBV5-1,TRBJ2-3,-
CASTGAHEQYF,TGTGCCAGCACAGGGGCCCACGAGCAGTACTTC,-,TRBV6-5,TRBJ2-7,-
CASSSFLAVSYNEQFF,TGCGCCAGCAGCTCTTTCCTAGCGGTGTCCTACAATGAGCAGTTCTTC,few,TRBV5-1,TRBJ2-1,TRBD2
CASSSEGQGVGYTF,TGTGCCAGCAGCTCTGAGGGACAGGGGGTAGGCTACACCTTC,-,TRBV5-4,TRBJ1-2,TRBD1
CASAAGAAYNEQFF,TGTGCCAGCGCAGCGGGGGCCGCCTACAATGAGCAGTTCTTC,once,TRBV14,TRBJ2-1,TRBD2
CASSYSNRGVGGYTF,TGTGCCAGCAGTTACTCGAACAGGGGAGTAGGTGGCTACACCTTC,-,TRBV6-5,TRBJ1-2,TRBD1
CASSVEGQGNSPLHF,TGTGCCAGCAGCGTAGAGGGACAGGGAAATTCACCCCTCCACTTT,-,TRBV9,TRBJ1-6,TRBD1
CASSRGGDYEQYF,TGTGCCAGCAGCCGCGGGGGGGACTACGAGCAGTACTTC,-,TRBV6-5,TRBJ2-7,TRBD2
CASSSLGAPGNTEAFF,TGTGCCAGCAGTTCCCTTGGGGCCCCGGGGAATACTGAAGCTTTCTTT,-,TRBV28,TRBJ1-1,-